Each of the 20 T cell receptor beta chains below was sequenced from the same sample in a study. Treg sorting used a CD4+CD25+CD127-/low gate. In TCRdb, the 5' RACE reads were re-called with MiXCR into one record per CDR3 protein. Counted here are approximately 60,000 distinct CDR3 sequences, approximately 27% occurring once; the ten biggest clones make up roughly 2.2%. What was sequenced was tumor-infiltrating Tregs sorted from the breast tumor. The receptors were sampled from a female donor with breast cancer.

This clonotype was recorded a few times. This rearrangement joins TRBV7-9 to TRBJ2-3; D unclear. CDR3 length equals 12 residues. CDR1 and CDR2 from the germline V gene are SEHNR and FQNEAQ (reference sequence). Trimming pared 5 bases from V and 5 bases from J, leaving 8 bases between. In nucleotides, the CDR3 is TGTGCCAGCAGCCTGGTGGGAGATACGCAGTATTTT. It is translated as CASSLVGDTQYF.

This sequence joins TRBV7-9 and TRBJ2-5; TRBD1 might be the D (6 bases). V lost 4 bases to trimming and J lost 2 bases, with 14 bases between them. The CDR3 runs to 15 residues. Germline V gene data show CDR1 as SEHNR and CDR2 as FQNEAQ (reference sequence). CDR3 amino acids: CASSSSTGNQETQYF. The CDR3 region has the DNA TGTGCCAGCAGCTCCTCGACAGGCAATCAAGAGACCCAGTACTTC.

This clonotype was picked up many times. This rearrangement joins TRBV6-1 to TRBJ2-5; D is uncertain. Germline V gives CDR1 MNHNS, CDR2 SASEGT. The CDR3 has 14 residues. Trimming cost V 7 bases and J 5 bases, with 17 bases left between them. CDR3 in amino acids: CASTPLSLGETQYF. The CDR3 nucleotides are TGTGCCAGCACCCCCTTGAGCCTTGGCGAGACCCAGTACTTC.

For the CDR3, the DNA is TGCAGCGTTAGTACGGGGCCCACTGAAGCTTTCTTT. Translation gives CSVSTGPTEAFF. The chain combines TRBV29-1 with TRBJ1-1; a weak D match, TRBD1 (5 bases). V gave up 5 bases and J gave up 4 bases, with 11 bases separating them. The CDR3 runs to 12 residues. The germline V gene encodes CDR1 SQVTM and CDR2 ANQGSEA.

This clonotype was counted only a few times. This sequence joins TRBV7-2 and TRBJ2-7; weak D call: TRBD2 (5 bases). This CDR3 comprises 15 residues. Germline assignment: CDR1 SGHTA and CDR2 FQGNSA. Trimming shortened V by 1 base and J by 6 bases, and 16 bases separated the two germline ends. The CDR3 nucleotides read TGTGCCAGCAGCTTAGGCCCATTAGAGGGCTTCGAGCAGTACTTC. Translated, it gives CASSLGPLEGFEQYF.

The chain links TRBV9 to TRBJ2-7, with D perhaps assigned TRBD1 or TRBD2 (5 bases each). Germline V lookup: CDR1 SGDLS, CDR2 YYNGEE. This CDR3 contains 14 residues. V was clipped by 4 bases and J by 7 bases, with 18 bases between them. This chain's CDR3 is CASSPQDNPGEQYF. In DNA, the CDR3 is TGTGCCAGCAGCCCCCAGGACAACCCGGGGGAGCAGTACTTC.

Regarding this clonotype: This may come from a read error, since a much larger clone is one base off. This rearrangement joins TRBV20-1 to TRBJ2-3, with D perhaps TRBD1 (6 bases). The V gene's germline CDR1 is DFQATT and CDR2 SNEGSKA (reference sequence). The V gene lost 6 bases and the J gene lost 8 bases, with 21 bases spanning the gap. CDR3 length: 14 residues. CDR3 sequence (DNA): TGCAGTGCCCCGGGACAAACCGAGGGTAGTACGCAGTATTTT. Its translation is CSAPGQTEGSTQYF.

This clonotype was seen only once. This sequence joins TRBV9 and TRBJ2-7; 8 bases agree with TRBD2. J gave up 6 bases and V 4 bases, and 6 bases lay outside the gene matches. There are 13 residues in the CDR3. Germline V gene sequence: CDR1 SGDLS, CDR2 YYNGEE. DNA for the CDR3: TGTGCCAGCAGCAAAGATCTAGCGGGCGAGCAGTACTTC. It encodes CASSKDLAGEQYF.

This clonotype was observed at least ten times. The V gene is TRBV12-3 or TRBV12-4, the J gene TRBJ1-5; D unclear. V was pared by 5 bases and J by 5 bases, with 13 bases between. The CDR3 is made up of 14 amino acids. CDR3 DNA: TGTGCCAGCAGTCGGACGGATGGGGATCAGCCCCAGCATTTT. Protein sequence: CASSRTDGDQPQHF.

This clonotype was counted at least ten times. The genes are TRBV7-2 and TRBJ2-5; 7 bases align to TRBD2. Germline CDR1 SGHTA, CDR2 FQGNSA. Trimming at V came to 5 bases and at J to 5 bases, leaving 5 bases not matched to a gene. The CDR3 totals 13 residues. This CDR3 is CASSRGSRETQYF. The CDR3 nucleotides read TGTGCCAGCAGCCGCGGGAGTAGGGAGACCCAGTACTTC.

This clonotype was counted a few times. The rearrangement links TRBV7-8 to TRBJ2-3; TRBD2 agrees at 7 bases. Trimming cost V 5 bases and J 2 bases; bases outside gene matches: 4. The germline CDR1 and CDR2 sequences are SGHVS and FQNEAQ. This CDR3 comprises 14 residues. The CDR3 DNA sequence: TGTGCCAGCAGCCTGAGCGGGGCCACAGATACGCAGTATTTT. Protein sequence: CASSLSGATDTQYF.

This clonotype has more than one count but fewer than ten. The chain has TRBV29-1 and TRBJ2-4, with D tentatively TRBD1 (6 bases). The CDR3 spans 13 residues. Trimming left V 6 bases short and J 7 bases short, with 16 bases between. CDR1 and CDR2 from the germline V gene are SQVTM and ANQGSEA. The CDR3 DNA follows: TGCAGCGTCCAGGGGACAACCGGGAACATTCAGTACTTC. It is translated as CSVQGTTGNIQYF.

This clonotype came up many times. The CDR3 DNA sequence: TGTGCCAGCAGCTCGGGACAGGGGGTAGATACGCAGTATTTT. Encoded protein: CASSSGQGVDTQYF. V gene TRBV7-3 combines with J gene TRBJ2-3; TRBD1 aligns across 11 bases. Germline assignment: CDR1 SGHTA and CDR2 FQGTGA. With V trimmed by 4 bases and J by 5 bases, 2 bases remained unmatched. This CDR3 contains 14 residues.

This clonotype has at least ten counts. The chain recombines TRBV21-1 with TRBJ2-1; the listed D gene, TRBD2, was not tested against the DNA. TRBV21-1 corresponds to a pseudogene. This CDR3 comprises 17 residues. CDR3 DNA sequence: TGTGCCAGCAGCACCGAAGGGGGGACTAGCGGTTACAATGAGCAGTTCTTC. Its protein product is CASSTEGGTSGYNEQFF.

This clonotype has more than one count but fewer than ten. V is TRBV5-1 and J is TRBJ2-2; the D gene is possibly TRBD2 (5 bases). This CDR3 has 15 amino acids. Per germline, CDR1 SGHRS and CDR2 YFSETQ. Trimming cost V 1 base and J 5 bases, with 12 bases left between them. CDR3 protein: CASSLQAERTGELFF. The DNA of the CDR3 is TGCGCCAGCAGCTTGCAAGCGGAAAGGACCGGGGAGCTGTTTTTT.

The gene calls are TRBV28 and TRBJ1-2, with a possible D match to TRBD1 (6 bases). Germline V gives CDR1 MDHEN, CDR2 SYDVKM. The CDR3 runs 13 residues. V shed 8 bases and J shed 8 bases, with 18 bases lying between them. As DNA, the CDR3 is TGTGCCAGCTCCTTCGCGGGGGCTCGGGGCTACACCTTC. It specifies CASSFAGARGYTF.

This clonotype appeared many times. V and J are TRBV4-2 and TRBJ2-1, with TRBD1 matching over 9 bases. CDR1 is LGHNA, CDR2 YNFKEQ, per germline. V dropped 1 base and J dropped 7; count of bases not matched to a gene: 2. The length of the CDR3 is 14 residues. The CDR3 region has the DNA TGTGCCAGCAGCCAAGGGGACAGGGTAAATGAGCAGTTCTTC. Amino acid sequence: CASSQGDRVNEQFF.

The rearrangement joins TRBV6-5 to TRBJ2-5; 9 nucleotides match TRBD2. The ends lost 5 bases at V and 5 bases at J; junction bases unmatched: 6. Germline lookup yields CDR1 MNHEY and CDR2 SVGAGI. The CDR3 extends over 14 amino acids. DNA of the CDR3: TGTGCCAGCAGTGTTCTAGCGGGGAGGGAGACCCAGTACTTC. Amino acid sequence: CASSVLAGRETQYF.

This clonotype came up a few times. The chain is built from TRBV7-2 and TRBJ1-1, with D perhaps TRBD1 (5 bases). The CDR3 covers 15 residues. V shed 5 bases and J shed 6 bases, with 19 bases lying between them. Germline V gives CDR1 SGHTA, CDR2 FQGNSA. The CDR3 loop is CASSPGAGIGAEAFF. The CDR3 nucleotides are TGTGCCAGCAGCCCTGGAGCAGGGATAGGTGCTGAAGCTTTCTTT. Using reference TRBV7-2 and TRBJ1-1 for the parts outside the CDR3, the full variable domain is GAGVSQSPSNKVTEKGKDVELRCDPISGHTALYWYRQSLGQGLEFLIYFQGNSAPDKSGLPSDRFSAERTGGSVSTLTIQRTQQEDSAVYLCASSPGAGIGAEAFFGQGTRLTVV.

In its sample, this clonotype was seen many times. The chain recombines TRBV3-1 with TRBJ2-1; D perhaps matches TRBD2 (6 bases). Trimming stripped 1 base from V and 8 bases from J, with 6 bases between. The germline V gene has CDR1 LGHDT and CDR2 YNNKEL (reference sequence). This CDR3 has 12 amino acids. The CDR3 loop is CASSQVADEQFF. CDR3 DNA: TGTGCCAGCAGCCAAGTAGCGGATGAGCAGTTCTTC.